These 8 T cell receptor beta chains originate from one sample sequenced in a study of blood T cell repertoires in COVID-19. Assay: immunoSEQ multiplex PCR; the TCRdb copy retains only in-frame clones and omits some. Of 83,000 or so clones in the sample, 60% to 85% were seen once. Source material: peripheral blood. These receptors were collected from a woman older than 75 with acute or convalescent COVID-19.

This clone was seen a single time. Other DNA variants within this sample encode the same CDR3. This rearrangement joins TRBV29-1 to TRBJ1-1, with unresolved D. The CDR3 loop spans 14 amino acids. Trimming stripped 0 bases from V and 1 base from J, with 9 bases between. From germline, CDR1 is SQVTM and CDR2 ANQGSEA. CDR3 DNA sequence: TGCAGCGTTGAAGATGTTGGCGGGAACACTGAAGCTTTCTTT. It yields the protein CSVEDVGGNTEAFF.

The V call is TRBV7-2, the J call TRBJ2-7; a weak D match, TRBD2 (5 bases). The CDR3 has 15 residues. CDR1 and CDR2 (germline): SGHTA, FQGNSA. Trimming stripped 1 base from V and 3 bases from J, with 13 bases between. CDR3 in DNA: TGTGCCAGCAGCTTAGTTCGGGGAATCGGCTACGAGCAGTACTTC. Translation gives CASSLVRGIGYEQYF.

The chain has TRBV3-1 (or the pseudogene TRBV3-2) and TRBJ2-3; 11 positions agree with TRBD2. V shed 6 bases and J 4 bases; nucleotides not matched to a gene: 6. The germline V gene encodes CDR1 LGHDT and CDR2 YNNKEL (reference sequence). This CDR3 is 15 amino acids long. The CDR3 region is CASRPLAGGPDTQYF. CDR3 DNA: TGTGCCAGCAGACCTCTAGCGGGAGGCCCAGATACGCAGTATTTT.

The chain uses TRBV27 and TRBJ2-1, with D tentatively TRBD1 (6 bases). Trimming pared 3 bases from V and 10 bases from J, leaving 16 bases between. The CDR3 has 14 residues. Germline CDR1 is MNHEY and CDR2 is SMNVEV (reference sequence). CDR3 residues: CASSLKGQGYEQFF. CDR3 DNA: TGTGCCAGCAGTTTGAAGGGTCAGGGGTACGAGCAGTTCTTC.

This clone was observed once. This chain joins TRBV28 and TRBJ1-2; no firm D call. This CDR3 has 13 amino acids. Germline assignment: CDR1 MDHEN and CDR2 SYDVKM. Trimming shortened V by 5 bases and J by 3 bases, and 10 bases separated the two germline ends. CDR3 bases: TGTGCCAGCAGTCTCCGGCAGGACTATGGCTACACCTTC. It yields the protein CASSLRQDYGYTF.

This rearrangement joins TRBV18 to TRBJ1-1, with 7 bases aligning to TRBD1. The V and J ends lost 4 bases and 1 base, in that order; junction bases with no gene match: 3. The CDR3 has 14 residues. Germline V lookup: CDR1 KGHSH, CDR2 LQKENI. The CDR3 DNA is TGTGCCAGCTCACATGACAGGGCGAACACTGAAGCTTTCTTT. This codes for CASSHDRANTEAFF.

The J gene is TRBJ1-2, the V gene TRBV28; D is possibly TRBD1 (5 bases). The CDR3 runs to 17 residues. From germline, CDR1 is MDHEN and CDR2 SYDVKM. V dropped 2 bases and J dropped 2 bases, with 18 bases sitting between them. The CDR3 coding sequence is TGTGCCAGCAGTTTACCCCTTGGGCAGACAGTGAACTATGGCTACACCTTC. Protein product: CASSLPLGQTVNYGYTF.

The sample holds many counts of this clone. V is TRBV5-6 and J is TRBJ2-5; D is uncertain. V was clipped by 2 bases and J by 7 bases, with 18 bases between them. The CDR3 consists of 15 residues. CDR1 and CDR2 (germline): SGHDT, YYEEEE. CDR3 residues: CASSFFLGPPGTQYF. In DNA, the CDR3 is TGTGCCAGCAGCTTCTTCCTGGGCCCCCCAGGGACCCAGTACTTC.